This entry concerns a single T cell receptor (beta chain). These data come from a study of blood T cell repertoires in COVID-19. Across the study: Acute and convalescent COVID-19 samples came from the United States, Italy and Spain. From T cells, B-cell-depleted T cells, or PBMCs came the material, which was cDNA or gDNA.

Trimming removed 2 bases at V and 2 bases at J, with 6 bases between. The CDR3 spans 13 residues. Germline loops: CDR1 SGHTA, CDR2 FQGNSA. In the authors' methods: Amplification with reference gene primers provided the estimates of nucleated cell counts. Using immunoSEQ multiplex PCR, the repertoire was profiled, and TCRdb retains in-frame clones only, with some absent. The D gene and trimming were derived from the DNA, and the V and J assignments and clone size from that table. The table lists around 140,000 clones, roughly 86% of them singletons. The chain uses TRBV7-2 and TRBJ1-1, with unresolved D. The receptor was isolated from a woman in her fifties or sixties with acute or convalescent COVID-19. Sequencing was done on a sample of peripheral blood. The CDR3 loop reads CASSLYRNTEAFF. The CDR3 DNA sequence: TGTGCCAGCAGCTTATATAGAAACACTGAAGCTTTCTTT.